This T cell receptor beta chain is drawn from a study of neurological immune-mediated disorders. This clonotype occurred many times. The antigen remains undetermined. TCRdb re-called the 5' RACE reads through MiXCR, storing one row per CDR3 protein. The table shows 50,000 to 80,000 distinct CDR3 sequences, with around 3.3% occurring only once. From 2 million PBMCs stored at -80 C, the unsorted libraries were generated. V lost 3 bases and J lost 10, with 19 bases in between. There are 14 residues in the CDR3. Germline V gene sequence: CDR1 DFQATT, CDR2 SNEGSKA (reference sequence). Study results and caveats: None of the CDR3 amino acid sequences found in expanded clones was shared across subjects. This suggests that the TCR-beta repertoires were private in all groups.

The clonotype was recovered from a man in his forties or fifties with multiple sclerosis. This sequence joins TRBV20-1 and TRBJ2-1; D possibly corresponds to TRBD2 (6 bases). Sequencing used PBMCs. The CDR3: CSARLAAVGGEQFF. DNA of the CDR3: TGCAGTGCTAGGCTGGCGGCAGTGGGGGGAGAGCAGTTCTTC.